This note documents a single T cell receptor (beta chain) sequence. Its specificity is unknown. This specimen belongs to a study of cytomegalovirus exposure and HLA in healthy donors. Germline assignment: CDR1 SGHVS and CDR2 FNYEAQ. V was clipped by 4 bases and J by 2 bases, with 14 bases between them. The CDR3 length is 16 residues. PCR used 60 Vbeta primers and 13 Jbeta primers. Authors' data handling: As a later analysis found, there were 70 million to 100 million unique TCR beta chains, of which roughly 11 million were shared. The method was immunoSEQ multiplex PCR; TCRdb's version includes in-frame clones alone and lacks a portion of them. V, J and clone size derive from that table, while D and trimming were established from the DNA sequence. The sample carries some 94,000 clones, over 75% recorded once. Findings and limits, study-wide: Analysis was carried out at a later point, and it linked a missense DCLRE1C variant to TCR beta V- and J-gene trimming. CMV antigen specificity of a few CMV-associated chains was confirmed in vitro. Later work found most CMV-associated TCR beta chains apparently HLA-restricted.

This TCR was sampled from a man aged 35-49 years in good health and CMV-seronegative. The sequencing input was PBMCs. This chain links TRBV7-6 with TRBJ2-2; D possibly corresponds to TRBD2 (7 bases). The CDR3 is CASSSGRGPNTGELFF. The CDR3 DNA reads as TGTGCCAGCAGCTCGGGGCGGGGGCCCAACACCGGGGAGCTGTTTTTT.